Included here is one T cell receptor beta chain sequence, with context. What it recognizes is unknown. Trimming pared 7 bases from V and 2 bases from J, leaving 11 bases between. This CDR3 is 12 amino acids long. From germline, CDR1 is SQVTM and CDR2 ANQGSEA. This sample stems from a study of OX40 agonist ivuxolimab in advanced cancers. The assay was immunoSEQ multiplex PCR, and TCRdb's table has in-frame clones only and misses some. This sample has approximately 74,000 clones, with approximately 92% found just once. Study-wide points: The study observed clonal expansion of CD4+ and CD8+ blood T cells by week 6 at 0.1 to 3.0 mg/kg.

The chain combines TRBV29-1 with TRBJ1-2; no clear D gene. This receptor was taken from an adult with an advanced solid tumor such as melanoma, head and neck, liver or kidney cancer. This material consisted of CD4+ or CD8+ T cells sorted from blood, taken in a trial of the OX40 agonist ivuxolimab. The CDR3 coding sequence is TGCAGCGCCCGGGAGGGAAACTATGGCTACACCTTC. Protein product: CSAREGNYGYTF.